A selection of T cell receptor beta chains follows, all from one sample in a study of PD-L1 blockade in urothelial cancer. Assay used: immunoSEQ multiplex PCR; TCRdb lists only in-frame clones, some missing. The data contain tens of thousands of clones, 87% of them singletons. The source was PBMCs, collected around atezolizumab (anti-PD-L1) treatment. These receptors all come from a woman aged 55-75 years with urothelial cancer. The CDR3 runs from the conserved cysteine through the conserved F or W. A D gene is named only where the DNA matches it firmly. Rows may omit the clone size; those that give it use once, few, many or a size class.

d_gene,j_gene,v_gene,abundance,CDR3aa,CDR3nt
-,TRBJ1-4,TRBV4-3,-,CASPAGSLGEKLFF,TGCGCCAGCCCAGCGGGGAGTCTGGGGGAAAAACTGTTTTTT
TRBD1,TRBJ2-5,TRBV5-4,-,CASRPAGQGLLDQYF,TGTGCCAGCAGGCCAGCCGGACAGGGGCTACTGGACCAGTACTTC
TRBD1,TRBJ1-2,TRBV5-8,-,CASSFTRGQNYGYTF,TGTGCCAGCAGCTTCACCAGGGGACAGAACTATGGCTACACCTTC
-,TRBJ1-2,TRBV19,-,CASSRASGVTNYGYTF,TGTGCCAGTAGTAGAGCCTCAGGGGTTACGAACTATGGCTACACCTTC
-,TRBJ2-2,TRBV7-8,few,CASRLESGWDTGELFF,TGTGCCAGCAGGCTCGAAAGCGGTTGGGACACCGGGGAGCTGTTTTTT
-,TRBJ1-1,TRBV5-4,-,CASSPHGRVGTEAFF,TGTGCCAGCAGCCCCCATGGCAGGGTGGGCACTGAAGCTTTCTTT
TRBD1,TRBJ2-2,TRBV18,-,CASSRDRRNTGELFF,TGTGCCAGCAGCCGGGACAGAAGGAACACCGGGGAGCTGTTTTTT
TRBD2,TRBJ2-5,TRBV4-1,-,CASSQEGTSGGGETQYF,TGCGCCAGCAGCCAAGAGGGGACGAGCGGGGGGGGAGAGACCCAGTACTTC
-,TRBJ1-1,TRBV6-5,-,CASSYRTVTNTEAFF,TGTGCCAGCAGTTACCGGACAGTAACGAACACTGAAGCTTTCTTT
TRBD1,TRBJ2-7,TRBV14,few,CASSLGQLLIYEQYF,TGTGCCAGCAGCCTGGGACAGCTGCTAATATACGAGCAGTACTTC
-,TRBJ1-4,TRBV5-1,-,CASSPTGSNEKLFF,TGCGCCAGCAGCCCCACAGGGTCAAATGAAAAACTGTTTTTT
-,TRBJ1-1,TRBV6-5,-,CASSYGRGLGGTEAFF,TGTGCCAGCAGTTACGGAAGGGGATTGGGTGGTACTGAAGCTTTCTTT
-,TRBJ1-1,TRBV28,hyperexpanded,CASSLPQVPTEAFF,TGTGCCAGCAGTTTACCCCAGGTCCCCACTGAAGCTTTCTTT
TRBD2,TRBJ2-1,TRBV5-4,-,CASSLLTSGRDYNEQFF,TGTGCCAGCAGCCTGCTGACTAGCGGGAGGGACTACAATGAGCAGTTCTTC
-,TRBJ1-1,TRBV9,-,CASSVAGSDTEAFF,TGTGCCAGCAGCGTAGCGGGGTCCGATACTGAAGCTTTCTTT
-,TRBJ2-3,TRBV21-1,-,CASSHRGVGDTQYF,TGTGCCAGCAGCCACAGGGGGGTGGGAGATACGCAGTATTTT
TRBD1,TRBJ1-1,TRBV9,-,CASSVGQGLGDTEAFF,TGTGCCAGCAGCGTAGGACAGGGATTAGGGGACACTGAAGCTTTCTTT
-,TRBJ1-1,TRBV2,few,CASSGGRNTEAFF,TGTGCCAGCAGCGGGGGGCGGAACACTGAAGCTTTCTTT
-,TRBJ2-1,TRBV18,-,CASSPPGWRDNEQFF,TGTGCCAGCTCACCACCGGGGTGGAGGGACAATGAGCAGTTCTTC
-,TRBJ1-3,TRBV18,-,CASSTLQGTGNTIYF,TGTGCCAGCTCAACTCTACAGGGAACTGGAAACACCATATATTTT
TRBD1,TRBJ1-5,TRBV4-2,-,CASSQATTGDQPQHF,TGTGCCAGCAGCCAGGCGACCACAGGGGACCAGCCCCAGCATTTT
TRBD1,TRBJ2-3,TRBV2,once,CASREGQDLTDTQYF,TGTGCCAGCAGAGAGGGACAGGATCTCACAGATACGCAGTATTTT
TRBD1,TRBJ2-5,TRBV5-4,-,CASGTQGYVPETQYF,TGTGCCAGCGGGACACAGGGGTATGTTCCAGAGACCCAGTACTTC
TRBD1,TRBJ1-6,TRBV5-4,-,CASSSGTGGLGSPLHF,TGTGCCAGCAGCTCGGGGACAGGGGGTTTGGGTTCACCCCTCCACTTT
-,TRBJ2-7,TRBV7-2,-,CASSLVQGSSYEQYF,TGTGCCAGCAGCTTAGTTCAGGGGAGCTCCTACGAGCAGTACTTC
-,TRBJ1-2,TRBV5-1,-,CASKLQGLGYTF,TGCGCCAGCAAACTCCAGGGGTTAGGCTACACCTTC
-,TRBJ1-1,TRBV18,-,CASSPFWGRENTEAFF,TGTGCCAGCTCACCTTTTTGGGGCAGGGAGAACACTGAAGCTTTCTTT
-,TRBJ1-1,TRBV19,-,CASTPQGLGTEAFF,TGTGCCAGCACTCCGCAGGGGCTGGGCACTGAAGCTTTCTTT
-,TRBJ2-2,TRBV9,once,CASSVELWAFGGTGELFF,TGTGCCAGCAGCGTAGAATTATGGGCCTTCGGGGGCACCGGGGAGCTGTTTTTT
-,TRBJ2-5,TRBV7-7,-,CASSLRGDKGETQYF,TGTGCCAGCAGCTTAAGAGGGGACAAAGGAGAGACCCAGTACTTC
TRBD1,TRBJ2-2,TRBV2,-,CASSDRGPDTGELFF,TGTGCCAGCAGCGACAGGGGGCCCGACACCGGGGAGCTGTTTTTT
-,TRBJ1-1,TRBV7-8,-,CASSLGRNTEAFF,TGTGCCAGCAGCCTGGGCAGGAACACTGAAGCTTTCTTT
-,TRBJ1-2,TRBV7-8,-,CASSLGPTGYGYTF,TGTGCCAGCAGCTTAGGGCCCACAGGGTATGGCTACACCTTC
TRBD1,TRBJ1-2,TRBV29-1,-,CSVEGGQGVYGYTF,TGCAGCGTTGAAGGAGGACAGGGTGTCTATGGCTACACCTTC
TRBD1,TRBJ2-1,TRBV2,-,CASMTGGLDEQFF,TGTGCCAGCATGACAGGGGGGCTGGATGAGCAGTTCTTC
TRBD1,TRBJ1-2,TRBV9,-,CASSPWTGSAYGYTF,TGTGCCAGCAGCCCGTGGACAGGGAGCGCCTATGGCTACACCTTC
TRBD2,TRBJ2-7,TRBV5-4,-,CASSASFSGGPSYEQYF,TGTGCCAGCAGCGCCTCGTTTAGCGGGGGACCCTCCTACGAGCAGTACTTC
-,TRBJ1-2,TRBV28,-,CASSSGNYGYTF,TGTGCCAGCAGTTCCGGGAACTATGGCTACACCTTC
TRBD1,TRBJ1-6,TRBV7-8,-,CASRGTDRSSYNSPLHF,TGTGCCAGCAGAGGGACAGATCGGAGCTCCTATAATTCACCCCTCCACTTT
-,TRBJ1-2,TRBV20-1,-,CSASLDFGYTF,TGCAGTGCTAGCCTAGACTTTGGCTACACCTTC
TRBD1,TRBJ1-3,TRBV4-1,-,CASSHLQGLNTIYF,TGCGCCAGCAGCCACCTACAGGGGCTAAACACCATATATTTT
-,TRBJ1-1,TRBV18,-,CASSSSGLSEAFF,TGTGCCAGCTCATCTTCAGGGTTAAGTGAAGCTTTCTTT
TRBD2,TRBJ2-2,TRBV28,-,CASSPPGLAGGNTGELFF,TGTGCCAGCAGCCCACCGGGACTAGCGGGAGGAAACACCGGGGAGCTGTTTTTT
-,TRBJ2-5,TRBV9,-,CASSVVSGPWETQYF,TGTGCCAGCAGCGTAGTGTCAGGGCCTTGGGAGACCCAGTACTTC
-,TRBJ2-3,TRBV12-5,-,CASGLGQGFTDTQYF,TGTGCTAGTGGTTTGGGGCAGGGATTTACAGATACGCAGTATTTT
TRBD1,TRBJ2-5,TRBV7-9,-,CASSHPGQETQYF,TGTGCCAGCAGTCACCCGGGACAGGAGACCCAGTACTTC
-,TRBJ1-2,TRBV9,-,CASSVAPKAGNYGYTF,TGTGCCAGCAGCGTAGCCCCGAAGGCAGGGAACTATGGCTACACCTTC
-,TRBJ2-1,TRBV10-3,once,CAISEKRDEQFF,TGTGCCATCAGTGAGAAGCGGGATGAGCAGTTCTTC
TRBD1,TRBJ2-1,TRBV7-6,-,CASSLVGGRTGDNEQFF,TGTGCCAGCAGCTTAGTAGGGGGTCGGACAGGGGACAATGAGCAGTTCTTC
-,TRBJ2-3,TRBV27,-,CASSLSRQGRNTQYF,TGTGCCAGCAGTTTATCGAGGCAGGGTCGAAATACGCAGTATTTT
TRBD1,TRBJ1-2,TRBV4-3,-,CASSQETGDGYTF,TGCGCCAGCAGCCAAGAAACAGGGGACGGCTACACCTTC
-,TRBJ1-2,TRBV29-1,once,CSVVSGALYGYTF,TGCAGCGTTGTGTCGGGTGCCCTGTATGGCTACACCTTC
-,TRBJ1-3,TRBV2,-,CASSDVFIGGSGNTIYF,TGTGCCAGCAGTGATGTTTTTATCGGGGGCTCTGGAAACACCATATATTTT
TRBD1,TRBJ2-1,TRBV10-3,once,CAISEWGQEYNEQFF,TGTGCCATCAGTGAATGGGGACAGGAGTACAATGAGCAGTTCTTC
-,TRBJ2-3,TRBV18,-,CASSPDLSTDTQYF,TGTGCCAGCTCACCGGACTTAAGCACAGATACGCAGTATTTT
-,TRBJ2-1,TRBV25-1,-,CARENRIYSSLLYNEQFF,TGTGCCAGGGAGAACCGAATTTATTCTAGCCTACTTTACAATGAGCAGTTCTTC
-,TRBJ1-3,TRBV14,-,CASSQLGRVYGNTIYF,TGTGCCAGCAGCCAACTTGGCAGGGTTTATGGAAACACCATATATTTT
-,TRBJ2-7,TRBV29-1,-,CSVGSRGRYEQYF,TGCAGCGTTGGATCAAGGGGCCGATACGAGCAGTACTTC
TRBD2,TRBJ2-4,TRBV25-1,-,CASSEWEGSGKNIQYF,TGTGCCAGCAGTGAATGGGAGGGTTCGGGCAAAAACATTCAGTACTTC
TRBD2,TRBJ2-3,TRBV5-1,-,CASSLVGTSGGASDTQYF,TGCGCCAGCAGCTTGGTAGGGACAAGCGGGGGGGCCTCTGATACGCAGTATTTT